This TCR beta chain derives from a study of shared clonotypes between healthy human individuals. Study in general: Donors had three CD4 naive, three CD4 memory, two CD8 naive and one CD8 memory plate apiece.

There were no recent acute infections or vaccinations among the donors, who were healthy HIV-negative adults. Between the trimmed V and J ends, which lost 3 bases and 5 bases, there was a span of 11 bases. Germline assignment: CDR1 SGHKS and CDR2 YYEKEE (reference sequence). This CDR3 is built from 14 residues. Concerning this clone: Its antigen is not known.

Only in-frame clones appear in the TCRdb table, and some are missing; sequencing was by immunoSEQ multiplex PCR. The sample has a few million clones, more than 80% seen once; the top ten hold 0.11% to 0.15%. Findings and limits, study-wide: An effect of sequencing depth on clonotype sharing among donors was expected. The study generally estimated greater richness for naive than memory subsets.

This receptor was taken from a man between 18 and 35 years old in good health. The V and J genes are TRBV5-5 and TRBJ1-4; weak D call: TRBD1 (6 bases). Material for sequencing was naive CD4+ T cells sorted from blood. Subset of the sample: CD45RA+ positively selected. This CDR3 is CASSSGQPNEKLFF. CDR3 coding DNA: TGTGCCAGCAGCTCCGGACAGCCCAATGAAAAACTGTTTTTT.